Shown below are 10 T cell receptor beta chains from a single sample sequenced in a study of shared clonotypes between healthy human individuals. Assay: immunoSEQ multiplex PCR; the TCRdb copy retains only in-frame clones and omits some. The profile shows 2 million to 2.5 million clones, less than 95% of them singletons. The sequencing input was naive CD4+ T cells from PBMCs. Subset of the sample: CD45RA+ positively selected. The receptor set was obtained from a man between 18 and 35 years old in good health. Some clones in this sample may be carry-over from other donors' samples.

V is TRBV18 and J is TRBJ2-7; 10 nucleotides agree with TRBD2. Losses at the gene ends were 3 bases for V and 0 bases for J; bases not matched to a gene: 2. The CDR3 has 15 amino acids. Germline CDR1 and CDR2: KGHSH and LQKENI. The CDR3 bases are TGTGCCAGCTCACCGGCTAGCGGGGGCTCCTACGAGCAGTACTTC. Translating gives CASSPASGGSYEQYF.

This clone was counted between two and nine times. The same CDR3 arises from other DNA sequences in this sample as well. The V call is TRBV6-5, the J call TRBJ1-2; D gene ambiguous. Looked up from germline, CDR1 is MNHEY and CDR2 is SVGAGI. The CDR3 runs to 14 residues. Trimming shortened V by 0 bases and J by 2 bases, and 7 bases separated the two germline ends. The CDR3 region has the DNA TGTGCCAGCAGTTACTCCGGCAGAAACTATGGCTACACCTTC. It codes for CASSYSGRNYGYTF.

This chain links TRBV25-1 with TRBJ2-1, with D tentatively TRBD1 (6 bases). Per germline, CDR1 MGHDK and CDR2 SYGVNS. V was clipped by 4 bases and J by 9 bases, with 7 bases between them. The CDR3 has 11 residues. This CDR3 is CASSGGPEQFF. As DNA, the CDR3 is TGTGCCAGCAGTGGGGGGCCTGAGCAGTTCTTC.

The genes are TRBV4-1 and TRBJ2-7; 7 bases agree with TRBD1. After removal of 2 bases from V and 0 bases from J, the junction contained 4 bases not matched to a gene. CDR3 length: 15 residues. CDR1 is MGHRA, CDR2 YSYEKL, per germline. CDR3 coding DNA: TGCGCCAGCAGCCAAAGGGACAGCGACTCCTACGAGCAGTACTTC. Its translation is CASSQRDSDSYEQYF.

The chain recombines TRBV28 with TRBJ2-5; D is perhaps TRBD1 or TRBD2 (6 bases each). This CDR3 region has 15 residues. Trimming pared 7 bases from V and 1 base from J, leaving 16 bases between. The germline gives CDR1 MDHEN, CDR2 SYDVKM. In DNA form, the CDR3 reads TGTGCCAGCACCCTAGGGGGGCAGTCCCAAGAGACCCAGTACTTC. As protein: CASTLGGQSQETQYF.

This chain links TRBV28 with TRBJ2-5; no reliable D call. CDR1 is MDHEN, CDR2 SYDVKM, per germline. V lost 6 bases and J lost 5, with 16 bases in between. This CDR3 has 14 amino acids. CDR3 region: CASRLDPQVETQYF. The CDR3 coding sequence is TGTGCCAGCAGGCTCGACCCGCAGGTGGAGACCCAGTACTTC.

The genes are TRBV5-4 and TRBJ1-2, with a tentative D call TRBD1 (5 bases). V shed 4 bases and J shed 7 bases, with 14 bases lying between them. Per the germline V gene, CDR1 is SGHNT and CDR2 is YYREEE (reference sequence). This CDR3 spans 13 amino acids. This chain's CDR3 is CASSLPDSRGYTF. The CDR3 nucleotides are TGTGCCAGCAGCCTTCCTGACAGTCGTGGCTACACCTTC. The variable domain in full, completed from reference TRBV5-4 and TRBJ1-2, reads ETGVTQSPTHLIKTRGQQVTLRCSSQSGHNTVSWYQQALGQGPQFIFQYYREEENGRGNFPPRFSGLQFPNYSSELNVNALELDDSALYLCASSLPDSRGYTFGSGTRLTVV.

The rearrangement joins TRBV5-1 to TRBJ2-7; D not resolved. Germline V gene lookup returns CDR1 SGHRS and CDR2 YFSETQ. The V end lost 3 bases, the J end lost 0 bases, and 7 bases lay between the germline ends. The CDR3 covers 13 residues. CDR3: CASSSASSYEQYF. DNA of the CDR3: TGCGCCAGCAGCTCCGCTAGCTCCTACGAGCAGTACTTC. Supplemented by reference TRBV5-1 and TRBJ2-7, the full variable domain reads KAGVTQTPRYLIKTRGQQVTLSCSPISGHRSVSWYQQTPGQGLQFLFEYFSETQRNKGNFPGRFSGRQFSNSRSEMNVSTLELGDSALYLCASSSASSYEQYFGPGTRLTVT.

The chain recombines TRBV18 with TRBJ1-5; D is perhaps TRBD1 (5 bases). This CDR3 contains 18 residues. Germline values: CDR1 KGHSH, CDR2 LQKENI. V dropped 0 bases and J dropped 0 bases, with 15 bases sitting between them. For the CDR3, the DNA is TGTGCCAGCTCACCACCCCCTACCAGGGACCATAGCAATCAGCCCCAGCATTTT. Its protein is CASSPPPTRDHSNQPQHF.

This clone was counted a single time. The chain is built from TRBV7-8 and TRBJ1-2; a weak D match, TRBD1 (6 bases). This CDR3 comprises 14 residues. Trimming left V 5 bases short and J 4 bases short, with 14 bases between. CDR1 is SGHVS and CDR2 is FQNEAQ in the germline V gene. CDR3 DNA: TGTGCCAGCAGCGCCTGGTCAGGGGCCTATGGCTACACCTTC. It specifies CASSAWSGAYGYTF.